This is a list of T cell receptor beta chains from one sample in a study of post-analysis software for immune sequencing data. From the PCR reads, TCRdb called clonotypes with MiXCR, one entry per CDR3 protein. The sample shows approximately 770,000 distinct CDR3 sequences, roughly 50% of them seen only once. What was sequenced was blood. The receptors were sampled from a girl aged 10-17 years with multiple sclerosis. Both conserved end residues are part of each CDR3. D genes are given only for firm matches. Expanded clones get a size class; other rows say once, few or many, or leave the size out.

abundance,d_gene,v_gene,j_gene,CDR3nt,CDR3aa
-,TRBD1,TRBV12-3/TRBV12-4,TRBJ2-7,TGTGCCGGCAGTGAGACAGGGATGTCCTACGAGCAGTACTTC,CAGSETGMSYEQYF
few,-,TRBV7-3,TRBJ2-1,TGTGCCAGCAGCCTAAGGGACTTTAGGGATGAGCGGTTCTTC,CASSLRDFRDERFF
few,-,TRBV12-3/TRBV12-4,TRBJ2-5,TGTGCCAGCAGCCCCAGAACGCAGAGGTACCAAGAGACCCAGTACTTC,CASSPRTQRYQETQYF
-,TRBD2,TRBV6-1,TRBJ2-1,TGTGCCAGCAGGCGCCTAGCGGGAGCCGCGAATGAGCAGTTCTTC,CASRRLAGAANEQFF
-,TRBD1,TRBV20-1,TRBJ2-4,TGCAGTGCTAGAGAACAGGGGGTTGATGAGCAGTACTTC,CSAREQGVDEQYF
-,-,TRBV20-1,TRBJ2-1,TGCAGTGCTAGGGGGCGGGATCCGGGGGAGCAGTTCTTC,CSARGRDPGEQFF
-,TRBD1,TRBV7-2,TRBJ1-2,TGTGCCAGCAGCCGGTGGACAGGGGGTGAGGGCTACACCTTC,CASSRWTGGEGYTF
-,-,TRBV7-9,TRBJ2-1,TGTGCCAGCAGCCCCCCGGTAGATGAGCAGTTCTTC,CASSPPVDEQFF
-,TRBD2,TRBV20-1,TRBJ2-7,TGCAGTGCTATTGGGGGAGGGCAGGTAACCTACGAGCAGTACTTC,CSAIGGGQVTYEQYF
-,TRBD2,TRBV20-1,TRBJ2-7,TGCAGTTACTACGTTATTAGCGGGGCCTACGAGCAGTACTTC,CSYYVISGAYEQYF
-,-,TRBV5-1,TRBJ2-3,TGCGCCAGCAGCTTCGCGGCCAGAAGCACAGATACGCAGTATTTT,CASSFAARSTDTQYF
-,TRBD2,TRBV12-3/TRBV12-4,TRBJ2-3,TGTGCCAGCAGACGTTCTAGCGGGAAGCCAGATACGCAGTATTTT,CASRRSSGKPDTQYF
-,-,TRBV9,TRBJ2-7,TGTGCCAGCAGCGAAAGAGGGGAGAGGAACTACGAGCAGTACTTC,CASSERGERNYEQYF
few,-,TRBV7-3,TRBJ2-3,TGTGCCAGCAGTTTAGGGGTCGGCGGCACAGATACGCAGTATTTT,CASSLGVGGTDTQYF
once,-,TRBV11-2,TRBJ2-1,TGTGCCAGCAGCTTAGGGGGCATTAACTACAATGAGCAGTTCTTC,CASSLGGINYNEQFF
few,-,TRBV5-1,TRBJ2-3,TGCGCCAGCAGCCCCGAAGGCTCGCTCCCAGATACGCAGTATTTT,CASSPEGSLPDTQYF
-,TRBD1,TRBV20-1,TRBJ1-2,TGCAGTGCTGCCGACAGGGACTACTATGGCTACACCTTC,CSAADRDYYGYTF
-,TRBD2,TRBV7-9,TRBJ2-5,TGTGCCAGCAGCTCCCCCTCCGGGACTAACCGTCAAGAGACCCAGTACTTC,CASSSPSGTNRQETQYF
-,-,TRBV7-2,TRBJ2-5,TGTGCCAGCAGCATCCAGCTGGGCAAGCAAGAGACCCAGTACTTC,CASSIQLGKQETQYF
-,TRBD1,TRBV5-1,TRBJ2-5,TGCGCCAGCAGCTTGTTGGGACAGGGTGGACAAGAGACCCAGTACTTC,CASSLLGQGGQETQYF
-,-,TRBV20-1,TRBJ1-2,TGCAGTGCTAGAGATTTGACAGAGTATGGCTACACCTTC,CSARDLTEYGYTF
-,-,TRBV6-5,TRBJ1-1,TGTGCCAGCAGTTTCGGGCCACCGGGGACTGAAGCTTTCTTT,CASSFGPPGTEAFF
-,TRBD2,TRBV14,TRBJ2-1,TGTGCCAGCAGCCTCCTGACTAGCGGGCCGTACAATGAGCAGTTCTTC,CASSLLTSGPYNEQFF
-,TRBD2,TRBV12-3/TRBV12-4,TRBJ2-7,TGTGCCAGCAGTCCTAACCGAGCGGGAGAACTCTACGAGCAGTACTTC,CASSPNRAGELYEQYF
-,TRBD1,TRBV6-2/TRBV6-3,TRBJ1-1,TGTGCCAGCACCCAAGGACAGGTAAACACTGAAGCTTTCTTT,CASTQGQVNTEAFF
-,-,TRBV20-1,TRBJ1-2,TGCAGTGCTAGTTTCTTTATCGGGCCCCCAACGGGAGGCTACACCTTC,CSASFFIGPPTGGYTF
-,TRBD1,TRBV27,TRBJ1-2,TGTGCCAGCAGAAAACAGGGGGCGTACTATGGCTACACCTTC,CASRKQGAYYGYTF
few,-,TRBV7-8,TRBJ2-1,TGTGCCAGCAGCTTAGAGGTCCGCAATTCCTACAATGAGCAGTTCTTC,CASSLEVRNSYNEQFF
-,TRBD2,TRBV4-1,TRBJ2-3,TGCGCCAGCAGCCAAGAGGTAGCGGGAGGCCCAGATACGCAGTATTTT,CASSQEVAGGPDTQYF
-,-,TRBV6-6,TRBJ2-7,TGTGCCAGCAGGCAGGCGTCAATAAGCTCCTACGAGCAGTACTTC,CASRQASISSYEQYF
few,-,TRBV11-2,TRBJ2-5,TGTGCCAGCGGATGGGACGGAATAGGCCAGTACTTC,CASGWDGIGQYF
-,-,TRBV9,TRBJ2-3,TGTGCCAGCAGCCCCTCTCGTGGGGTTAGCGCAGATACGCAGTATTTT,CASSPSRGVSADTQYF
few,-,TRBV27,TRBJ2-5,TGTGCCAGCAGTTTTACAGGCGGAGAGCAGTACTTC,CASSFTGGEQYF
many,-,TRBV4-2,TRBJ1-4,TGTGCCAGCAGCCTAACCGCCAGGGCCACTAATGAAAAACTGTTTTTT,CASSLTARATNEKLFF
-,-,TRBV12-3/TRBV12-4,TRBJ1-2,TGTGCCAGCAGCCTGGCGGAGGCACTCCTGAACTATGGCTACACCTTC,CASSLAEALLNYGYTF
-,-,TRBV3-1,TRBJ2-5,TGTGCCAGCAGCCTCAGGGGGGGAGGGACCCAGTACTTC,CASSLRGGGTQYF
-,-,TRBV6-5,TRBJ2-7,TGTGCCAGCAGGCCACAGGGAACCTACGAGCAGTACTTC,CASRPQGTYEQYF